This T cell receptor (beta chain) was captured in a study of cytomegalovirus exposure and HLA in healthy donors. This PCR relied on a set of 60 Vbeta primers and 13 Jbeta primers. Sequenced by immunoSEQ multiplex PCR; TCRdb stores in-frame clones only, minus some. The sample includes some 70,000 clones, approximately 70% of them seen just once. The sequenced sample consisted of PBMCs. The source of this sequence is a male donor in good health and CMV-seropositive.

CDR3 residues: CASSPKAGGHYEQYF. The CDR3 DNA sequence: TGTGCCAGCAGCCCCAAAGCGGGGGGACACTACGAGCAGTACTTC. The V and J genes are TRBV7-2 and TRBJ2-7; TRBD2 aligns across 9 bases. Germline CDR1 is SGHTA and CDR2 is FQGNSA. The CDR3 covers 15 residues. J gave up 3 bases and V 5 bases, and 8 bases lay outside the gene matches.